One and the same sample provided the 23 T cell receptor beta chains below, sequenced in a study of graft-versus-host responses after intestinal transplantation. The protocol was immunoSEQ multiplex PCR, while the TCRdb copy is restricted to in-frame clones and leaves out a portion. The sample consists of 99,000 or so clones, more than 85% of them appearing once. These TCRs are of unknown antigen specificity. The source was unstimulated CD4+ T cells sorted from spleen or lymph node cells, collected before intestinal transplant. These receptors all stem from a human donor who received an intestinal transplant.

The DNA of the CDR3 is TGTGCCAGCAGCGTAGGAGGGGCTGGAAACACCATATATTTT. This encodes CASSVGGAGNTIYF. This sequence joins TRBV9 and TRBJ1-3; a possible D gene is TRBD1 (5 bases). CDR3 length equals 14 residues. The germline V and J ends were trimmed by 0 bases and 2 bases, with 6 bases remaining between them. Germline loops: CDR1 SGDLS, CDR2 YYNGEE.

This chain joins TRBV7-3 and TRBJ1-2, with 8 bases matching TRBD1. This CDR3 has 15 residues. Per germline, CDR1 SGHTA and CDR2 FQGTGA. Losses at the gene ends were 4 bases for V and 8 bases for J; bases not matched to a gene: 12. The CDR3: CASSSQTGDLGGYTF. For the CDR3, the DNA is TGTGCCAGCAGCTCCCAGACAGGGGACTTGGGCGGCTACACCTTC. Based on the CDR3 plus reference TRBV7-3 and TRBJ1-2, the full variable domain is GAGVSQTPSNKVTEKGKYVELRCDPISGHTALYWYRQSLGQGPEFLIYFQGTGAADDSGLPNDRFFAVRPEGSVSTLKIQRTERGDSAVYLCASSSQTGDLGGYTFGSGTRLTVV.

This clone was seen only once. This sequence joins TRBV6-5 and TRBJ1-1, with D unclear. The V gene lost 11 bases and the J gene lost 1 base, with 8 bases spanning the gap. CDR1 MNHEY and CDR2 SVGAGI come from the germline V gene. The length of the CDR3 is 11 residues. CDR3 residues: CASRRNTEAFF. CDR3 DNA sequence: TGTGCCTCCAGGAGGAACACTGAAGCTTTCTTT.

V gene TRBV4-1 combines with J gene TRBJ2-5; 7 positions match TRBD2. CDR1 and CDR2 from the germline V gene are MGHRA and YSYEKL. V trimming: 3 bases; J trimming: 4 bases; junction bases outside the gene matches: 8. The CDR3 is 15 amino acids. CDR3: CASSHRLAEGETQYF. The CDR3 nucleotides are TGCGCCAGCAGCCACAGACTAGCAGAAGGAGAGACCCAGTACTTC.

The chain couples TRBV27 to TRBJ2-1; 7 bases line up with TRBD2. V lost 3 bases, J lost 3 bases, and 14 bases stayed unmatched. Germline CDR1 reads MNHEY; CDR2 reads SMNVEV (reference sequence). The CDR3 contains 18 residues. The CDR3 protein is CASSFLPPGGSVYNEQFF. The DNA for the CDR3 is TGTGCCAGCAGTTTTCTGCCCCCGGGCGGGAGCGTCTACAATGAGCAGTTCTTC.

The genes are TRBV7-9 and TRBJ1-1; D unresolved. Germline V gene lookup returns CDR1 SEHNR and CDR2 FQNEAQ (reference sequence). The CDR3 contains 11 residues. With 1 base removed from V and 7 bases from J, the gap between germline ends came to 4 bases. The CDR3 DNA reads TGTGCCAGCAGCTTAGAGGTTGAAGCTTTCTTT. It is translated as CASSLEVEAFF.

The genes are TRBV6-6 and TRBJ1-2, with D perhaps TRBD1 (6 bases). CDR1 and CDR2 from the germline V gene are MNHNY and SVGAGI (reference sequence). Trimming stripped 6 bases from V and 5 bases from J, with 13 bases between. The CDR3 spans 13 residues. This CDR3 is CASRTQGTYGYTF. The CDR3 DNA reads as TGTGCCAGCAGGACACAGGGAACTTATGGCTACACCTTC.

In DNA form, the CDR3 reads TGTGCCAGCAGTGAAGTCGGACAGGGGATGACTGAAGCTTTCTTT. It yields the protein CASSEVGQGMTEAFF. This sequence joins TRBV6-1 and TRBJ1-1; 9 nucleotides match TRBD1. This CDR3 spans 15 amino acids. CDR1 is MNHNS and CDR2 is SASEGT in the germline V gene. V was clipped by 1 base and J by 5 bases; unmatched bases: 5.

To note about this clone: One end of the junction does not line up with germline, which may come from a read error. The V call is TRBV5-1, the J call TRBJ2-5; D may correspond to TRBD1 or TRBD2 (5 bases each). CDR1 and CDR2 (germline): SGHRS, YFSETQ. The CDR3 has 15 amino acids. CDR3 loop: CTSSLGLAVQETQYF. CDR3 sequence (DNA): TGCACCAGCAGCTTGGGGCTAGCAGTACAAGAGACCCAGTACTTC.

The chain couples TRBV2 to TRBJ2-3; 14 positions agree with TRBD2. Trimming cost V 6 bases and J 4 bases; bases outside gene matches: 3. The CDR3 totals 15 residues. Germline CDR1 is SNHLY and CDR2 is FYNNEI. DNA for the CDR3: TGTGCCAGCAGGACTAGCGGGAGGGTAGCAGATACGCAGTATTTT. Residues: CASRTSGRVADTQYF.

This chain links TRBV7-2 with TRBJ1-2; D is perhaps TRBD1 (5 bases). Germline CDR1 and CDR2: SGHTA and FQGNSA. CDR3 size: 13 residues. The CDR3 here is CGARGGSNYGYTF. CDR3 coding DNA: TGTGGGGCGCGGGGGGGTAGTAACTATGGCTACACCTTC. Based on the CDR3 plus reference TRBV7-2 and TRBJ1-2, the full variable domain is GAGVSQSPSNKVTEKGKDVELRCDPISGHTALYWYRQSLGQGLEFLIYFQGNSAPDKSGLPSDRFSAERTGGSVSTLTIQRTQQEDSAVYLCGARGGSNYGYTFGSGTRLTVV.

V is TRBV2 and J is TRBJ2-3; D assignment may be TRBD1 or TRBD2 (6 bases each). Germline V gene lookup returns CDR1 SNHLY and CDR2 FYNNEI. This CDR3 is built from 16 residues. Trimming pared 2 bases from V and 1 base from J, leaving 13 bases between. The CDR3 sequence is CASSESAGGGTDTQYF. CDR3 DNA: TGTGCCAGCAGTGAATCGGCCGGGGGCGGCACAGATACGCAGTATTTT. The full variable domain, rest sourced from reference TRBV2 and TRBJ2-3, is EPEVTQTPSHQVTQMGQEVILRCVPISNHLYFYWYRQILGQKVEFLVSFYNNEISEKSEIFDDQFSVERPDGSNFTLKIRSTKLEDSAMYFCASSESAGGGTDTQYFGPGTRLTVL.

As DNA, the CDR3 is TGCGCCAGCAGTGCAACAGGGTTATTAGCCAAAAACATTCAGTACTTC. This gives the protein CASSATGLLAKNIQYF. This chain links TRBV10-2 with TRBJ2-4; D might be TRBD1 (6 bases). The V gene's germline CDR1 is WSHSY and CDR2 SAAADI. V was clipped by 4 bases and J by 0 bases, with 13 bases between them. The length of the CDR3 is 16 residues.

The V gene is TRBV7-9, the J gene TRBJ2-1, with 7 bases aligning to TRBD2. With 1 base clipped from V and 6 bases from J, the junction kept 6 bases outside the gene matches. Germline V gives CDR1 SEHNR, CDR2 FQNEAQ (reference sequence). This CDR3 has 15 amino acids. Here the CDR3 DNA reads TGTGCCAGCAGCTTAGGAGGGACTATTTTCAATGAGCAGTTCTTC. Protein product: CASSLGGTIFNEQFF.

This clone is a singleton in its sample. This CDR3 is CASNPRNTEAFF. The CDR3, as DNA: TGTGCCAGCAACCCAAGGAACACTGAAGCTTTCTTT. The chain recombines TRBV6-5 with TRBJ1-1; D unresolved. V gave up 7 bases and J gave up 1 base, with 7 bases separating them. CDR3 length equals 12 residues. Germline values: CDR1 MNHEY, CDR2 SVGAGI.

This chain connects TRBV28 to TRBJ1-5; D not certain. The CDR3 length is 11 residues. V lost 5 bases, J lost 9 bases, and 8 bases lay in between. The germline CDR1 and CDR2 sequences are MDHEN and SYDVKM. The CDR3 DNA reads TGTGCCAGCAGTCCTAGTCGGCCCCAGCATTTT. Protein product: CASSPSRPQHF.

The CDR3 nucleotides read TGTGCCAGCAGCTTCTTCACCGACACCGGGGAGCTGTTTTTT. Translating it yields CASSFFTDTGELFF. V is TRBV7-2 and J is TRBJ2-2; the D is unclear. The germline gives CDR1 SGHTA, CDR2 FQGNSA. V lost 3 bases to trimming and J lost 3 bases, with 8 bases between them. The length of the CDR3 is 14 residues.

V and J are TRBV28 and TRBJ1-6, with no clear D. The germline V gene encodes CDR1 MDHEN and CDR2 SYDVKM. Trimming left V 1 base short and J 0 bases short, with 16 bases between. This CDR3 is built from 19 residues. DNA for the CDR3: TGTGCCAGCAGTTTATTCTCGAGTGGGTTGAGCTCCTATAATTCACCCCTCCACTTT. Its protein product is CASSLFSSGLSSYNSPLHF.

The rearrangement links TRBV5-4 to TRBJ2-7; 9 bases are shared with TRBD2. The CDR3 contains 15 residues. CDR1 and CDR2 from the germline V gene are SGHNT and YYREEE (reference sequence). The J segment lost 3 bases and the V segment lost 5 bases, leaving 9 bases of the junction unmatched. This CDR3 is CASRLAGDLGYEQYF. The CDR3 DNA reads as TGTGCCAGCAGGTTAGCGGGAGACCTTGGCTACGAGCAGTACTTC.

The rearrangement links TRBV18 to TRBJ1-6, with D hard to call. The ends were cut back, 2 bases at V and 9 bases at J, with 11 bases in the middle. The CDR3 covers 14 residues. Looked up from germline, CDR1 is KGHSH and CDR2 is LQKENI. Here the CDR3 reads CASSPTEYASPLHF. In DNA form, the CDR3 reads TGTGCCAGCTCACCAACCGAGTACGCTTCACCCCTCCACTTT.

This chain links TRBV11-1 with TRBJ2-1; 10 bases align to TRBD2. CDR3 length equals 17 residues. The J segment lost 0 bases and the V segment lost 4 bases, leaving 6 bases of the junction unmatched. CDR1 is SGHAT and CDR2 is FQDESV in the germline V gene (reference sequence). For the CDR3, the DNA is TGTGCCAGCAGCTCAGTTAGCGGGGGGAGCTCCTACAATGAGCAGTTCTTC. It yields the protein CASSSVSGGSSYNEQFF. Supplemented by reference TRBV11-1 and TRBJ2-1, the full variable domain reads EAEVAQSPRYKITEKSQAVAFWCDPISGHATLYWYRQILGQGPELLVQFQDESVVDDSQLPKDRFSAERLKGVDSTLKIQPAELGDSAMYLCASSSVSGGSSYNEQFFGPGTRLTVL.

This CDR3 is CASSPGDSYNEQFF. DNA for the CDR3: TGCGCCAGCAGCCCCGGGGACTCCTACAATGAGCAGTTCTTC. The chain couples TRBV5-1 to TRBJ2-1; the D gene is possibly TRBD2 (5 bases). Per the germline V gene, CDR1 is SGHRS and CDR2 is YFSETQ. The germline V and J ends were trimmed by 4 bases and 0 bases, with 8 bases remaining between them. This CDR3 contains 14 residues.

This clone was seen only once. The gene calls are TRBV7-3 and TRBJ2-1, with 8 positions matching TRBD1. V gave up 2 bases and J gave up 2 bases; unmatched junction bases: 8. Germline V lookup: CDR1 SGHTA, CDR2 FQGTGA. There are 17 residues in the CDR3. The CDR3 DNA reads TGTGCCAGCAGCTTATTCTCGGGGGACAGGACCTACAATGAGCAGTTCTTC. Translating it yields CASSLFSGDRTYNEQFF.